These 7 T cell receptor beta chains were sequenced from one sample in a study of siplizumab effects on memory and regulatory T cells. Clones were sequenced by immunoSEQ multiplex PCR, and TCRdb holds only the in-frame ones, with some missing. The table shows more than 95,000 clones, with 94% occurring only once. The material sequenced was non-Treg CD4+ T cells sorted from blood. All receptors derive from a human donor in good health.

Comment on this clone: Without the conserved terminal phenylalanine or tryptophan, this CDR3 likely stems from a read error. No DNA is shown, since the ends of the CDR3 on it are uncertain; the CDR3 is the one TCRdb lists. J is TRBJ1-1 and V is TRBV6-1; the table assigns TRBD1, which was not confirmed against the DNA. Looked up from germline, CDR1 is MNHNS and CDR2 is SASEGT. Inclusive of both ends, the CDR3 amounts to 11 amino acids. This CDR3 is CASRGSPGFVV.

This chain connects TRBV7-3 to TRBJ2-7, with TRBD1 matching over 8 bases. The CDR3 consists of 15 residues. CDR1 is SGHTA and CDR2 is FQGTGA in the germline V gene. Trimming removed 5 bases from V and 4 bases from J; junction bases left unmatched: 10. The CDR3 loop reads CASSPTGASLYEQYF. The CDR3 DNA follows: TGTGCCAGCAGCCCGACAGGGGCGTCTCTATACGAGCAGTACTTC.

The rearrangement uses TRBV9 and TRBJ2-7; D remains unclear. Germline CDR1 SGDLS, CDR2 YYNGEE. The CDR3 length is 16 residues. Trimming took off 0 bases at V and 3 bases at J, with 16 bases between the two ends. CDR3: CASSVGFKSTVYEQYF. The CDR3 DNA reads as TGTGCCAGCAGCGTAGGCTTTAAGAGCACCGTCTACGAGCAGTACTTC. Based on the CDR3 plus reference TRBV9 and TRBJ2-7, the full variable domain is DSGVTQTPKHLITATGQRVTLRCSPRSGDLSVYWYQQSLDQGLQFLIQYYNGEERAKGNILERFSAQQFPDLHSELNLSSLELGDSALYFCASSVGFKSTVYEQYFGPGTRLTVT.

The chain combines TRBV7-9 with TRBJ2-1, with TRBD2 identical over 9 bases. The CDR3 contains 16 residues. V shed 7 bases, J shed 4 bases, and the junction held 11 bases outside the gene matches. CDR1 is SEHNR, CDR2 FQNEAQ, per germline (reference sequence). The CDR3 spells CASIWSASGIYNEQFF. The CDR3 coding sequence is TGTGCCAGCATCTGGTCGGCTAGCGGGATTTACAATGAGCAGTTCTTC.

This chain links TRBV6-4 with TRBJ2-5; D is perhaps TRBD2 (5 bases). The CDR3 is 14 amino acids. V was pared by 1 base and J by 7 bases, with 13 bases between. CDR1 and CDR2 from the germline V gene are MRHNA and SNTAGT. The CDR3 DNA sequence: TGTGCCAGCAGTGACTTAGAACATGGAGGGACCCAGTACTTC. Protein sequence: CASSDLEHGGTQYF.

A few counts support this clone. The chain uses TRBV10-2 and TRBJ1-1; D is ambiguous. This CDR3 is built from 13 residues. V gave up 3 bases and J gave up 5 bases, with 10 bases separating them. Per germline, CDR1 WSHSY and CDR2 SAAADI. CDR3 in DNA: TGCGCCAGCAGTGATGGTTATAGGACTGAAGCTTTCTTT. Its protein is CASSDGYRTEAFF.

The chain has TRBV6-5 and TRBJ1-3; no clear D. Trimming left V 7 bases short and J 4 bases short, with 5 bases between. This CDR3 comprises 11 residues. Germline V CDR1 and CDR2: MNHEY, SVGAGI. CDR3 bases: TGTGCCAGCACTGGGGGAAACACCATATATTTT. Its translation: CASTGGNTIYF.